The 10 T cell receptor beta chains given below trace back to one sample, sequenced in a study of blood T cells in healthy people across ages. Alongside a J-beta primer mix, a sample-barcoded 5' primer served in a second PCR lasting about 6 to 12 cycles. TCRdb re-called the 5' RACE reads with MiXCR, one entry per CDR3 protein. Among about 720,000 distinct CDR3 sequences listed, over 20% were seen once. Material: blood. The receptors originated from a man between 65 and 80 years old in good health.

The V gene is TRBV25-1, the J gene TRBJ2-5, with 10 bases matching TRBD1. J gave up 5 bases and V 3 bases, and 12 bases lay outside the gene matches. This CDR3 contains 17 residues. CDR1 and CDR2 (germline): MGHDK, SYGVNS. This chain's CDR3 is CASSEAPTGGFRETQYF. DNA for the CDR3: TGTGCCAGCAGTGAGGCCCCGACAGGGGGCTTTCGCGAGACCCAGTACTTC.

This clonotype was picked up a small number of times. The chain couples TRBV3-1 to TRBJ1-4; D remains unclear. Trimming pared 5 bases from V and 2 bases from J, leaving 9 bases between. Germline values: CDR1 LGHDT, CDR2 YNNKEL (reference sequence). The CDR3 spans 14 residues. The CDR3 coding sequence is TGTGCCAGCAGCGCCCGGGCTACTAATGAAAAACTGTTTTTT. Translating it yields CASSARATNEKLFF.

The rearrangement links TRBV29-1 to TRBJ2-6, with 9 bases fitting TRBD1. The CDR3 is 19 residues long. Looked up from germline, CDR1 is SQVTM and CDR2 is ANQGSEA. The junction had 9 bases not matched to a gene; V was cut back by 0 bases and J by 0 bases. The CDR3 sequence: CSVEESPYRGPSGANVLTF. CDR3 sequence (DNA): TGCAGCGTTGAAGAGTCGCCGTACAGGGGGCCCTCTGGGGCCAACGTCCTGACTTTC.

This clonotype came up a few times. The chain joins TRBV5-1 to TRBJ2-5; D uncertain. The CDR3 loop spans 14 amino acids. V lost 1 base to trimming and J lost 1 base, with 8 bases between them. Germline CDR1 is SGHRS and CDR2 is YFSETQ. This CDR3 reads CASSLTWGQETQYF. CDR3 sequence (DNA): TGCGCCAGCAGCTTGACGTGGGGCCAAGAGACCCAGTACTTC.

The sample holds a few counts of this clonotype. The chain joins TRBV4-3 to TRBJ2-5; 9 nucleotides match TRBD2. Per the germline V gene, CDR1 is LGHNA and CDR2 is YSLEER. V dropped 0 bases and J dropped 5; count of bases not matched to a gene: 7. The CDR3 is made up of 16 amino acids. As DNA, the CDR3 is TGCGCCAGCAGCCAAGAGGCTAGCGGGATCTTGGAGACCCAGTACTTC. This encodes CASSQEASGILETQYF.

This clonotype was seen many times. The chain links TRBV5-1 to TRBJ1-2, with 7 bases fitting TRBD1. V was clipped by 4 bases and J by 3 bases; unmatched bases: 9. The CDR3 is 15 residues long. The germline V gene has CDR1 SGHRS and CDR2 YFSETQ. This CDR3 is CASSAGTATDYGYTF. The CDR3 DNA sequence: TGCGCCAGCAGCGCCGGGACAGCGACCGACTATGGCTACACCTTC. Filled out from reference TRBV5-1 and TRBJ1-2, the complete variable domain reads KAGVTQTPRYLIKTRGQQVTLSCSPISGHRSVSWYQQTPGQGLQFLFEYFSETQRNKGNFPGRFSGRQFSNSRSEMNVSTLELGDSALYLCASSAGTATDYGYTFGSGTRLTVV.

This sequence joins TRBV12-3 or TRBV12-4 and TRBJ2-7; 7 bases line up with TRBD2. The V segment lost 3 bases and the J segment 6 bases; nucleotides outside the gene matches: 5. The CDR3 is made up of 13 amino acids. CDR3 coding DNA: TGTGCCAGCAGTTTGAGCGGGATGGCCGAGCAGTACGTC. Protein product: CASSLSGMAEQYV.

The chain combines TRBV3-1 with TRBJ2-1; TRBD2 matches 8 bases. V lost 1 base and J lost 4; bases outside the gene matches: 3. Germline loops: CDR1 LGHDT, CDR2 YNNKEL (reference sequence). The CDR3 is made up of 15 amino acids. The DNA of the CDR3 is TGTGCCAGCAGCCAAGTGCCTAGCGGGTACAATGAGCAGTTCTTC. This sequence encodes CASSQVPSGYNEQFF.

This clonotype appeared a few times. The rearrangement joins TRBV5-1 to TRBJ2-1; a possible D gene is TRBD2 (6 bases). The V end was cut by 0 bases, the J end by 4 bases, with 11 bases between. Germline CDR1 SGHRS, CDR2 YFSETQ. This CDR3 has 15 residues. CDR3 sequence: CASSLVASEYNEQFF. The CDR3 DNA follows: TGCGCCAGCAGCTTGGTGGCTAGCGAGTACAATGAGCAGTTCTTC.

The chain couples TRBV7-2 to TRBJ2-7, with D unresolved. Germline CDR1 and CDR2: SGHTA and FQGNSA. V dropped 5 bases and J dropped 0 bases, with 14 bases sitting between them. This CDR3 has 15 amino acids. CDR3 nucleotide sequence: TGTGCCAGCAGCCCGACGTATTCCGCCTCCTACGAGCAGTACGTC. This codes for CASSPTYSASYEQYV.